This entry lists 10 T cell receptor beta chains sequenced from one sample in a study of identical twins. One entry per CDR3 protein results from TCRdb running MiXCR on the 5' RACE reads. This table has roughly 750,000 distinct CDR3 sequences, around 20% appearing once. The same sample was also studied in work on T cells expressing NK-cell markers.

The specimen was PBMCs. These TCRs come from a woman aged 18-29 years in good health.

This clonotype was seen ten or more times. The chain joins TRBV12-3 or TRBV12-4 to TRBJ1-1; no firm D call. The CDR3 covers 16 residues. V lost 6 bases, J lost 1 base, and 18 bases lay in between. DNA of the CDR3: TGTGCCAGCAGCGCCGCCCCCGGACGGGAGAACACTGAAGCTTTCTTT. This translates into CASSAAPGRENTEAFF.

This clonotype appeared many times. The chain couples TRBV5-1 to TRBJ2-1; tentatively, D is TRBD2 (6 bases). From germline, CDR1 is SGHRS and CDR2 YFSETQ. The CDR3 runs to 14 residues. Trimming took off 4 bases at V and 8 bases at J, with 16 bases between the two ends. The chain's CDR3 is CASSPLGSPYEQFF. DNA of the CDR3: TGCGCCAGCAGCCCCCTCGGGAGTCCGTATGAGCAGTTCTTC.

This clonotype was counted many times. The rearrangement links TRBV20-1 to TRBJ2-7; TRBD2 is a possible D gene (6 bases). Germline CDR1 and CDR2: DFQATT and SNEGSKA (reference sequence). This CDR3 is built from 13 residues. Trimming cost V 4 bases and J 2 bases, with 12 bases left between them. CDR3 in DNA: TGCAGTGCTAAAGGCTGGGGGGCCTACGAGCAGTACTTC. Residues: CSAKGWGAYEQYF.

This clonotype has a handful of counts. The V call is TRBV6-1, the J call TRBJ2-7; tentative D call: TRBD2 (7 bases). V dropped 6 bases and J dropped 3 bases, with 18 bases sitting between them. This CDR3 has 15 residues. CDR1 and CDR2 from the germline V gene are MNHNS and SASEGT. The chain's CDR3 is CASSPLRGGVYEQYF. The CDR3 DNA follows: TGTGCCAGCAGCCCTTTAAGGGGGGGCGTCTACGAGCAGTACTTC.

This clonotype was seen more than once but under ten times. This chain links TRBV20-1 with TRBJ2-5; D unclear. The germline CDR1 and CDR2 sequences are DFQATT and SNEGSKA (reference sequence). The germline V and J ends were trimmed by 0 bases and 7 bases, with 12 bases remaining between them. The CDR3 consists of 13 residues. CDR3 amino acids: CSAREAAWGTQYF. The CDR3, as DNA: TGCAGTGCTAGAGAGGCAGCGTGGGGGACCCAGTACTTC.

The chain has TRBV6-1 and TRBJ2-2, with 9 bases that match TRBD1. Trimming at V came to 6 bases and at J to 7 bases, leaving 6 bases not matched to a gene. Germline V CDR1 and CDR2: MNHNS, SASEGT. This CDR3 region has 14 residues. The CDR3: CASRKQGADGELFF. CDR3 DNA: TGTGCCAGCAGAAAACAGGGGGCGGACGGGGAGCTGTTTTTT.

The CDR3 DNA follows: TGTGCCAGCTCACCTCCGGGTTCCTTGGCGGTGGATACGCAGTATTTT. Translating gives CASSPPGSLAVDTQYF. V gene TRBV18 combines with J gene TRBJ2-3; the D is unclear. Trimming pared 3 bases from V and 6 bases from J, leaving 19 bases between. CDR1 and CDR2 (germline): KGHSH, LQKENI. The CDR3 length is 16 residues.

CDR3 in amino acids: CSANSGTFSYEQYF. The CDR3 nucleotides read TGCAGTGCTAACAGCGGGACGTTCTCCTACGAGCAGTACTTC. The chain has TRBV20-1 and TRBJ2-7; the match to TRBD2 covers 7 bases. CDR1 DFQATT and CDR2 SNEGSKA come from the germline V gene (reference sequence). The J segment lost 0 bases and the V segment lost 4 bases, leaving 6 bases of the junction unmatched. The CDR3 covers 14 residues.

This clonotype has more than one count but fewer than ten. The CDR3 loop is CSARATAGDNEQFF. The CDR3 nucleotides are TGCAGTGCTAGAGCGACAGCGGGGGACAATGAGCAGTTCTTC. The V and J genes are TRBV20-1 and TRBJ2-1, with 8 bases aligning to TRBD2. Losses at the gene ends were 1 base for V and 5 bases for J; bases not matched to a gene: 4. CDR1 DFQATT and CDR2 SNEGSKA come from the germline V gene (reference sequence). This CDR3 is 14 amino acids long.

This clonotype was seen many times. The rearrangement links TRBV7-2 to TRBJ1-5; D not resolved. The CDR3 spans 15 residues. V lost 1 base, J lost 4 bases, and 11 bases lay in between. Germline-derived CDR1 and CDR2 are SGHTA and FQGNSA. The CDR3 here is CASSLGPRENQPQHF. CDR3 DNA: TGTGCCAGCAGCTTAGGACCCCGGGAAAATCAGCCCCAGCATTTT.